The rows below give T cell receptor beta chains drawn from one sample of a study of T cells in Graves' hyperthyroidism and ophthalmopathy. Using its own MiXCR run on the multiplex PCR reads, TCRdb lists one record per CDR3 protein. The sample contains about 380,000 distinct CDR3 sequences, under 20% of which appear only once. Sequenced sample: blood. These receptor sequences come from a young man with Graves' ophthalmopathy. Both conserved end residues are part of each CDR3. Fields, in order: J gene, V gene, clone size, D gene, CDR3 protein, CDR3 DNA. A D gene is named only where the DNA matches it firmly. Clone sizes are given selectively: once, few, many, or a class where the clone is expanded.

J: TRBJ2-3; V: TRBV12-3/TRBV12-4; size: few; D: NA; CDR3: CASSSDSWGGTQYF; DNA: TGTGCCAGCAGTTCGGACTCGTGGGGCGGTACGCAGTATTTT
J: TRBJ2-2; V: TRBV12-3/TRBV12-4; size: few; D: NA; CDR3: CASSSAVGLAGELFF; DNA: TGTGCCAGCAGTTCAGCGGTGGGGCTGGCCGGGGAGCTGTTTTTT
J: TRBJ2-2; V: TRBV5-1; size: many; D: NA; CDR3: CASKNPLRDNTGELFF; DNA: TGCGCCAGCAAGAACCCCCTCAGAGACAACACCGGGGAGCTGTTTTTT
J: TRBJ1-1; V: TRBV6-1; size: many; D: NA; CDR3: CASSELASGRTEAFF; DNA: TGTGCCAGCAGTGAACTGGCCTCGGGGAGAACTGAAGCTTTCTTT
J: TRBJ2-3; V: TRBV3-1; size: NA; D: NA; CDR3: CASSQVEWGGRNTQYF; DNA: TGTGCCAGCAGCCAAGTGGAGTGGGGGGGCAGAAATACGCAGTATTTT
J: TRBJ2-2; V: TRBV24-1; size: few; D: NA; CDR3: CATASGENTGELFF; DNA: TGTGCCACCGCCTCGGGGGAGAACACCGGGGAGCTGTTTTTT
J: TRBJ2-4; V: TRBV2; size: many; D: TRBD1; CDR3: CASSDRGWNAGTQLAKNIQYF; DNA: TGTGCCAGCAGTGACAGGGGGTGGAATGCTGGAACCCAGCTAGCCAAAAACATTCAGTACTTC
J: TRBJ1-1; V: TRBV2; size: many; D: NA; CDR3: CASRAGSDTEAFF; DNA: TGTGCCAGCAGAGCCGGCAGCGACACTGAAGCTTTCTTT
J: TRBJ1-6; V: TRBV12-3/TRBV12-4; size: few; D: TRBD1; CDR3: CASRNRDSNSPLHF; DNA: TGTGCCAGCAGGAACCGGGACAGTAATTCACCCCTCCACTTT
J: TRBJ2-2; V: TRBV24-1; size: few; D: NA; CDR3: CATSGRTEGINTGELFF; DNA: TGTGCCACCAGTGGTCGGACAGAAGGGATAAACACCGGGGAGCTGTTTTTT
J: TRBJ2-7; V: TRBV25-1; size: NA; D: NA; CDR3: CASSGDKEVYEQYF; DNA: TGTGCCAGCAGCGGGGACAAAGAGGTCTACGAGCAGTACTTC
J: TRBJ1-2; V: TRBV10-3; size: few; D: NA; CDR3: CAISGSDGPNYGYTF; DNA: TGTGCCATCAGTGGTTCCGACGGCCCTAACTATGGCTACACCTTC
J: TRBJ1-2; V: TRBV13; size: many; D: TRBD1; CDR3: CASSLKGAGGYTF; DNA: TGTGCCAGCAGCTTAAAGGGGGCTGGGGGCTACACCTTC
J: TRBJ1-2; V: TRBV7-3; size: NA; D: TRBD1; CDR3: CASSGRRTGAIYGYTF; DNA: TGTGCCAGCAGCGGAAGGCGGACAGGGGCTATCTATGGCTACACCTTC
J: TRBJ1-5; V: TRBV4-1; size: NA; D: NA; CDR3: CASSSREEYQPQHF; DNA: TGCGCCAGCAGCTCCCGGGAGGAATACCAGCCCCAGCATTTT
J: TRBJ2-6; V: TRBV28; size: few; D: NA; CDR3: CASSLTGTRSGANVLTF; DNA: TGTGCCAGCAGTCTCACCGGGACAAGGTCTGGGGCCAACGTCCTGACTTTC
J: TRBJ1-2; V: TRBV6-5; size: many; D: NA; CDR3: CASSYSSQGDYGYTF; DNA: TGTGCCAGCAGTTACTCTTCCCAGGGAGATTATGGCTACACCTTC
J: TRBJ2-5; V: TRBV13; size: many; D: NA; CDR3: CASSLIAVQETQYF; DNA: TGTGCCAGCAGCTTAATCGCGGTTCAAGAGACCCAGTACTTC
J: TRBJ1-1; V: TRBV18; size: many; D: NA; CDR3: CASSPLNGEGTEAFF; DNA: TGTGCCAGCTCACCACTAAACGGGGAAGGCACTGAAGCTTTCTTT
J: TRBJ2-3; V: TRBV5-6; size: few; D: TRBD2; CDR3: CASSTLAGDTDTQYF; DNA: TGTGCCAGCAGCACCCTAGCGGGGGACACAGATACGCAGTATTTT
J: TRBJ2-3; V: TRBV5-1; size: NA; D: NA; CDR3: CASSAGTDAGTQYF; DNA: TGCGCCAGCAGCGCCGGGACGGACGCAGGTACGCAGTATTTT
J: TRBJ2-2; V: TRBV12-3/TRBV12-4; size: NA; D: NA; CDR3: CASNYRKTGELFF; DNA: TGTGCCAGCAATTACCGGAAAACCGGGGAGCTGTTTTTT
J: TRBJ2-7; V: TRBV3-1; size: many; D: NA; CDR3: CASSQVTGAREQYF; DNA: TGTGCCAGCAGCCAGGTCACGGGGGCGCGGGAGCAGTACTTC
J: TRBJ1-1; V: TRBV12-3/TRBV12-4; size: many; D: NA; CDR3: CASSLSAEAFF; DNA: TGTGCCAGCAGTTTGAGTGCTGAAGCTTTCTTT
J: TRBJ2-7; V: TRBV6-1; size: many; D: TRBD2; CDR3: CASSEPGLAGRSRSYEQYF; DNA: TGTGCCAGCAGTGAACCGGGACTAGCGGGGAGATCCCGCTCCTACGAGCAGTACTTC
J: TRBJ2-5; V: TRBV4-1; size: NA; D: TRBD1; CDR3: CASNQAPPGQQLQETQYF; DNA: TGCGCCAGCAACCAAGCCCCTCCGGGACAGCAACTTCAAGAGACCCAGTACTTC
J: TRBJ2-1; V: TRBV5-4; size: few; D: NA; CDR3: CASSAWKGEQFF; DNA: TGTGCCAGCAGCGCGTGGAAGGGTGAGCAGTTCTTC
J: TRBJ1-5; V: TRBV2; size: many; D: NA; CDR3: CASAENSNQPQHF; DNA: TGTGCCTCGGCGGAGAATAGCAATCAGCCCCAGCATTTT
J: TRBJ2-2; V: TRBV19; size: few; D: NA; CDR3: CASSLLLGDTGELFF; DNA: TGTGCCAGTAGTCTCCTCCTGGGGGACACCGGGGAGCTGTTTTTT
J: TRBJ2-1; V: TRBV12-3/TRBV12-4; size: many; D: NA; CDR3: CASSSHGGEQFF; DNA: TGTGCCAGCAGTTCCCACGGGGGTGAGCAGTTCTTC